Listed below are T cell receptor beta chains from one sample, sequenced in a study of shared clonotypes between healthy human individuals. Sequencing was performed with immunoSEQ multiplex PCR; in TCRdb, only in-frame clones are kept and a portion is missing. This table holds some 980,000 clones, about three quarters found once. The specimen was memory CD4+ T cells sorted from blood. The receptors shown here come from a man younger than 30 in good health. Both conserved end residues are part of each CDR3. A D gene is named only where the DNA matches it firmly. Expanded clones are given a class, and other clones once, few, many or no size at all.

>NA|TRBV20-1|once|TRBJ2-1
TGCAGTGCTACCCCCAGTTTTGAGCAGTTCTTC
CSATPSFEQFF
>NA|TRBV21-1|NA|TRBJ2-7
TGTGCCAGCAGCAAAGACGGCAATTCCTACGAGCAGTACTTC
CASSKDGNSYEQYF
>TRBD1|TRBV30|NA|TRBJ2-7
TGTGGAGGGACAGAAGAGCACGAGCAGTACTTC
CGGTEEHEQYF
>NA|TRBV18|once|TRBJ2-1
TGTGCCAGCTCACCAGACACTAGTGGGGCCTACAATGAGCAGTTCTTC
CASSPDTSGAYNEQFF
>TRBD2|TRBV25-1|NA|TRBJ2-1
TGTGCCAGCAGTCGGCTAGCGGGGCAAAGCTCCTACAATGAGCAGTTCTTC
CASSRLAGQSSYNEQFF
>NA|TRBV10-3|NA|TRBJ2-3
TGTGCCATCAGTGGCCAGGCTAGCGAGGGAGATACGCAGTATTTT
CAISGQASEGDTQYF
>NA|TRBV28|NA|TRBJ1-2
TGTGCCAGCAGCGAACAGGGCGGGGGCTACACCTTC
CASSEQGGGYTF
>NA|TRBV5-6|NA|TRBJ1-5
TGTGCCAGCAGCAGTTCCTACAGTGCCGAAAATCAGCCCCAGCATTTT
CASSSSYSAENQPQHF
>NA|TRBV11-2|NA|TRBJ1-1
TGTGCCAGCAGCCCCCCGGGGGGTAGGAACACTGAAGCTTTCTTT
CASSPPGGRNTEAFF
>NA|TRBV4-3|NA|TRBJ2-7
TGCGCCAGCAGCCCCGACCTGCTAGCATCCGAGCAGTACTTC
CASSPDLLASEQYF
>NA|TRBV19|NA|TRBJ1-2
TGTGCCAGTATTGGTATGGCGGATGGCTACACCTTC
CASIGMADGYTF
>TRBD2|TRBV7-2|NA|TRBJ2-7
TGTGCCAGCAGCTGGGGGCTAGCGGGCTCCTACGAGCAGTACTTC
CASSWGLAGSYEQYF
>TRBD2|TRBV5-4|NA|TRBJ2-3
TGTGCCAGCAGCAAGACTAGCGGGAACACAGATACGCAGTATTTT
CASSKTSGNTDTQYF
>NA|TRBV7-2|NA|TRBJ2-7
TGTGCCAGCAGCTTAAACAGTGGCGACGAGCAGTACTTC
CASSLNSGDEQYF
>NA|TRBV5-1|NA|TRBJ2-3
TGCGCCAGCAGCCGAGGGAGAAATGGCCCTGATACGCAGTATTTT
CASSRGRNGPDTQYF
>NA|TRBV19|NA|TRBJ2-1
TGTGCCAGTAGTGTCTCCTACAATGAGCAGTTCTTC
CASSVSYNEQFF
>TRBD1|TRBV11-2|NA|TRBJ2-7
TGTGCCAGCAGCATCGGACAGGGGAACTACGAGCAGTACTTC
CASSIGQGNYEQYF
>NA|TRBV7-2|NA|TRBJ2-7
TGTGCCAGCAGGGGGGGACCGACCTACGAGCAGTACTTC
CASRGGPTYEQYF
>NA|TRBV5-1|NA|TRBJ1-4
TGCGCCAGCAGCTTTGCGGTGACTAATGAAAAACTGTTTTTT
CASSFAVTNEKLFF
>NA|TRBV5-1|few|TRBJ2-2
TGCGCCAGCACAGAGGATGCCGGGGAGCTGTTTTTT
CASTEDAGELFF
>NA|TRBV27|NA|TRBJ1-2
TGTGCCAGCAGTTTAGGAGTTTCAAGGGGCTACACCTTC
CASSLGVSRGYTF
>NA|TRBV7-3|NA|TRBJ1-2
TGTGCCAGCAGCCCTTATGACAGGTATGGCTACACCTTC
CASSPYDRYGYTF
>TRBD2|TRBV9|NA|TRBJ2-3
TGTGCCAGCAGCGGTGGTAGCGGGGGGCAGGGTACGCAGTATTTT
CASSGGSGGQGTQYF
>NA|TRBV12-5|NA|TRBJ2-3
TGTGCTAGTGGTCTTTCCCTCGACCGGACAGATACGCAGTATTTT
CASGLSLDRTDTQYF
>TRBD1|TRBV12-5|NA|TRBJ1-6
TGTGCTAGTGGTTTGGCCATCACAGGGGGCAGGGATAATTCACCCCTCCACTTT
CASGLAITGGRDNSPLHF
>NA|TRBV19|NA|TRBJ2-1
TGTGCCAGTAGCGTCAACAATGAGCAGTTCTTC
CASSVNNEQFF
>TRBD2|TRBV5-1|NA|TRBJ2-7
TGCGCCAGCAGCCCGCCGGCGGCGGGGGGGCGAGAGCAGTACTTC
CASSPPAAGGREQYF